What follows are 7 T cell receptor beta chains derived from one specimen sequenced in a study of cytomegalovirus exposure and HLA in healthy donors. The method was immunoSEQ multiplex PCR; TCRdb's version includes in-frame clones alone and lacks a portion of them. There are about 250,000 clones in the sample; roughly 89% occur only once, and about 3% lies in the top ten. Sequencing was performed on PBMCs. The receptor source for this set is a man younger than 35 in good health and CMV-seronegative.

The rearrangement links TRBV30 to TRBJ2-6; 7 bases match TRBD1. Unmatched junction bases numbered 5, after V lost 8 bases and J lost 1 base. CDR3 length: 14 amino acids. The germline V gene has CDR1 GTSNPN and CDR2 SVGIG (reference sequence). CDR3 amino acids: CAGPGQSGANVLTF. The CDR3 DNA is TGTGCCGGACCGGGACAGTCTGGGGCCAACGTCCTGACTTTC.

The chain joins TRBV7-8 to TRBJ2-1, with a tentative D call TRBD1 (6 bases). The CDR3 length is 16 residues. The germline V gene has CDR1 SGHVS and CDR2 FQNEAQ. The V end was cut by 5 bases, the J end by 0 bases, with 14 bases between. The CDR3 region is CASSTRQVSSYNEQFF. The CDR3 bases are TGTGCCAGCAGCACCCGACAGGTCAGCTCCTACAATGAGCAGTTCTTC.

The rearrangement joins TRBV30 to TRBJ2-1; 14 positions match TRBD2. CDR3 size: 12 residues. Looked up from germline, CDR1 is GTSNPN and CDR2 is SVGIG (reference sequence). Losses at the gene ends were 3 bases for V and 15 bases for J; bases not matched to a gene: 4. The DNA of the CDR3 is TGTGCCTGGAGGGGACTAGCGGGAGCCGGGTTCTTC. Protein: CAWRGLAGAGFF.

The J gene is TRBJ2-7, the V gene TRBV7-9; TRBD2 matches at 11 bases. Germline V gene data show CDR1 as SEHNR and CDR2 as FQNEAQ (reference sequence). Trimming took 1 base from V and 3 from J; bases not matched to a gene: 5. This CDR3 spans 16 amino acids. As DNA, the CDR3 is TGTGCCAGCAGCTTAGATCCGGGACTAGCGGTCTACGAGCAGTACTTC. It translates to CASSLDPGLAVYEQYF.

The chain combines TRBV27 with TRBJ2-7, with D possibly being TRBD1 (5 bases). In germline, CDR1 is MNHEY, CDR2 SMNVEV (reference sequence). This CDR3 region has 16 residues. The V end was cut by 6 bases, the J end by 3 bases, with 21 bases between. CDR3 nucleotides: TGTGCCAGCAGATTGGTCTCAGGGTCCCCTTACTACGAGCAGTACTTC. It encodes CASRLVSGSPYYEQYF.

The V gene is TRBV6-7, the J gene TRBJ2-1, with 7 bases lining up with TRBD2. TRBV6-7 counts as an open reading frame of uncertain function. The J segment lost 5 bases and the V segment lost 8 bases, leaving 12 bases of the junction unmatched. The CDR3 has 15 residues. Here the CDR3 DNA reads TGTGCCAGCGAAACCGGGACTACCCTGAACAATGAGCAGTTCTTC. Protein sequence: CASETGTTLNNEQFF.

The V gene is TRBV7-9, the J gene TRBJ2-3; TRBD1 agrees at 8 bases. V trimming: 1 base; J trimming: 2 bases; junction bases outside the gene matches: 5. There are 16 residues in the CDR3. The V gene's germline CDR1 is SEHNR and CDR2 FQNEAQ (reference sequence). CDR3 loop: CASSLDDRGDTDTQYF. The CDR3, as DNA: TGTGCCAGCAGCTTAGACGACAGGGGAGACACAGATACGCAGTATTTT. Together with reference TRBV7-9 and TRBJ2-3, the CDR3 gives the full variable domain: DTGVSQNPRHKITKRGQNVTFRCDPISEHNRLYWYRQTLGQGPEFLTYFQNEAQLEKSRLLSDRFSAERPKGSFSTLEIQRTEQGDSAMYLCASSLDDRGDTDTQYFGPGTRLTVL.